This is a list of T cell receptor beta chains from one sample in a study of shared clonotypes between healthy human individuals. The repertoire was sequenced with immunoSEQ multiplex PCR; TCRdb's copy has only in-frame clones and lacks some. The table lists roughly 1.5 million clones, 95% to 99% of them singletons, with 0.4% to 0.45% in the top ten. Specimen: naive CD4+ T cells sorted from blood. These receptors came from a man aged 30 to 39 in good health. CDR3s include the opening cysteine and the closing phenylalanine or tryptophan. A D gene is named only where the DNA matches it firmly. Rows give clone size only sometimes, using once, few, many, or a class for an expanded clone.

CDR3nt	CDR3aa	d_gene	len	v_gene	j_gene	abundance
TGTGCCAGCAGCAAAGGAAAGGGACTAGCGGGAGAAGCGACAGATACGCAGTATTTT	CASSKGKGLAGEATDTQYF	TRBD2	19	TRBV7-3	TRBJ2-3	NA
TGTGCCAGCAGCCGGGCTCTCACTAACTACGAGCAGTACTTC	CASSRALTNYEQYF	NA	14	TRBV27	TRBJ2-7	NA
TGTGCCAGCTCACCGGCACACGACTCTTTGAACACTGAAGCTTTCTTT	CASSPAHDSLNTEAFF	NA	16	TRBV18	TRBJ1-1	few
TGTGCCAGCAGTGCGTACAATGAGCAGTTCTTC	CASSAYNEQFF	NA	11	TRBV6-1	TRBJ2-1	NA
TGTGCCAGCAGCTTGGACGGGAGTCAGGCAGATACGCAGTATTTT	CASSLDGSQADTQYF	NA	15	TRBV5-5	TRBJ2-3	NA
TGTGCCAGCAGTTTGCCTGCGAGTCAGCCCCAGCATTTT	CASSLPASQPQHF	NA	13	TRBV27	TRBJ1-5	NA
TGTGCCAGCTCCCCCACTGTTTCGGGACAGTATGGCTACACCTTC	CASSPTVSGQYGYTF	TRBD1	15	TRBV18	TRBJ1-2	NA
TGTGCCAGCAGCTTACTAACAGGGACCTACGAGCAGTACTTC	CASSLLTGTYEQYF	NA	14	TRBV7-9	TRBJ2-7	NA
TGTGCCAGTAGTCTTAGTTGGGGGTCTGGGGCCAACGTCCTGACTTTC	CASSLSWGSGANVLTF	NA	16	TRBV19	TRBJ2-6	NA
TGTGCCAGTTCGTCTCCTGCGGAGGCAGATACGCAGTATTTT	CASSSPAEADTQYF	NA	14	TRBV5-4	TRBJ2-3	NA
TGTGCCAGCAGCTTAAACCCCCCCAGCGGGGTGAATGAGCAGTTCTTC	CASSLNPPSGVNEQFF	TRBD2	16	TRBV11-3	TRBJ2-1	NA
TGTGCCAGCTCACCACGTTGGGGGGCTCAAGGTACTGAAGCTTTCTTT	CASSPRWGAQGTEAFF	NA	16	TRBV18	TRBJ1-1	NA
TGTGCCAGCAGCGGGAACGGGGGAACCCAGCATTTT	CASSGNGGTQHF	NA	12	TRBV5-4	TRBJ1-5	NA
TGTGCCAGCAGTGAAGCGCTTCTGACTCCGCGCGATACGCAGTATTTT	CASSEALLTPRDTQYF	NA	16	TRBV2	TRBJ2-3	NA
TGTGCCAGCAGTTCACCTCGACTAGCGGGAAGGGTCCAAGAGACCCAGTACTTC	CASSSPRLAGRVQETQYF	TRBD2	18	TRBV27	TRBJ2-5	NA
TGTGCCATCAGAAAAAATCCGGGTTCGAGCTCCTACGAGCAGTACTTC	CAIRKNPGSSSYEQYF	NA	16	TRBV10-3	TRBJ2-7	NA
TGTGCCAGCAGTTACAGAATTTCGATTCAGGCTGAAGCTTTCTTT	CASSYRISIQAEAFF	NA	15	TRBV6-5	TRBJ1-1	NA
TGTGCCAGCAGCCCCGGGACAGCGGATAGCAATCAGCCCCAGCATTTT	CASSPGTADSNQPQHF	TRBD1	16	TRBV5-4	TRBJ1-5	NA
TGTGCCAGTACTCCGACCCCCACAGATACGCAGTATTTT	CASTPTPTDTQYF	NA	13	TRBV19	TRBJ2-3	NA
TGCAGCTGTGGACTAGCGGATACCTACAATGAGCAGTTCTTC	CSCGLADTYNEQFF	TRBD2	14	TRBV29-1	TRBJ2-1	NA
TGTGCCAGCAGCTTCGGGCGGGAGTTCTACAATGAGCAGTTCTTC	CASSFGREFYNEQFF	TRBD2	15	TRBV5-4	TRBJ2-1	NA
TGTGCCAGCAGCGAAGGGACTAGCGGGACGGAGACCCAGTACTTC	CASSEGTSGTETQYF	TRBD2	15	TRBV9	TRBJ2-5	NA
TGTGCCAGCAGCTCAGGACGCGTTTCCTACGAGCAGTACTTC	CASSSGRVSYEQYF	NA	14	TRBV5-6	TRBJ2-7	NA
TGTGCCAGCAGCGTAGGTGCGGGCTACAATGAGCAGTTCTTC	CASSVGAGYNEQFF	NA	14	TRBV9	TRBJ2-1	NA
TGCGCCAGCAGCCAACGGGGGGCAGGGGACCTTAGCAATCAGCCCCAGCATTTT	CASSQRGAGDLSNQPQHF	NA	18	TRBV4-1	TRBJ1-5	NA
TGTGCCAGCTCACCTTTCGCAGGGATGGGGGAAAAACTGTTTTTT	CASSPFAGMGEKLFF	NA	15	TRBV18	TRBJ1-4	once
TGCAGCGTTGAGAAATCGGGACTAGCGTTTAATGAGCAGTTCTTC	CSVEKSGLAFNEQFF	TRBD2	15	TRBV29-1	TRBJ2-1	NA
TGCGCCAGCAGCTTGGAGACTCGGTTCACAGATACGCAGTATTTT	CASSLETRFTDTQYF	NA	15	TRBV5-1	TRBJ2-3	NA
TGTGCCAGCATGCCGGGACAGGGTGCCTACGAGCAGTACTTC	CASMPGQGAYEQYF	TRBD1	14	TRBV6-1	TRBJ2-7	NA
TGTGCCAGCAGAGGTAGAGGGGGCTACGAGCAGTACTTC	CASRGRGGYEQYF	NA	13	TRBV7-9	TRBJ2-7	NA
TGTGCCTGGAGTCCCTCACTCTACAATGAGCAGTTCTTC	CAWSPSLYNEQFF	NA	13	TRBV30	TRBJ2-1	NA
TGTGCCAGCAGCCGGGACAGCCAAATCTCTGGAAACACCATATATTTT	CASSRDSQISGNTIYF	TRBD1	16	TRBV7-6	TRBJ1-3	once
TGTGCCAGCAGTGACTCGGTTGGGGAGCTGTTTTTT	CASSDSVGELFF	NA	12	TRBV6-4	TRBJ2-2	NA
TGTGCCAGCAGTCTTCCACTAGCGGGATTAGAGACCCAGTACTTC	CASSLPLAGLETQYF	TRBD2	15	TRBV7-9	TRBJ2-5	once
TGTGCCAGCAGCTTAGTGGGTGAAGAGACCCAGTACTTC	CASSLVGEETQYF	NA	13	TRBV7-9	TRBJ2-5	NA
TGTGCCAGCAGTCCCCCCGGGGGAACCGGGGAGCTGTTTTTT	CASSPPGGTGELFF	NA	14	TRBV28	TRBJ2-2	NA
TGCGCCAGCAGTTCGATCGCCACCGGGGAGCTGTTTTTT	CASSSIATGELFF	NA	13	TRBV5-1	TRBJ2-2	NA
TGTGCCAGCAGCTTACCGACTAGCGGTACCTACAATGAGCAGTTCTTC	CASSLPTSGTYNEQFF	TRBD2	16	TRBV5-4	TRBJ2-1	NA